The 15 T cell receptor beta chains listed next were all sequenced from one sample in a study of siplizumab effects on memory and regulatory T cells. Generated by immunoSEQ multiplex PCR, the TCRdb table keeps only in-frame clones and is missing some. The sample includes about 87,000 clones, 90% of them seen just once. Sequencing was performed on CD4+ T cells sorted from blood. The receptor set was obtained from a human donor in good health.

The CDR3 here is CASSPSELSNTEAFF. The CDR3 nucleotides read TGTGCCAGCAGTCCCTCGGAACTCTCGAACACTGAAGCTTTCTTT. The chain couples TRBV2 to TRBJ1-1; D unresolved. V gave up 5 bases and J gave up 1 base, with 14 bases separating them. The germline CDR1 and CDR2 sequences are SNHLY and FYNNEI. This CDR3 spans 15 amino acids.

The genes are TRBV6-4 and TRBJ1-1; 8 nucleotides match TRBD1. CDR1 and CDR2 from the germline V gene are MRHNA and SNTAGT. The V gene end was trimmed by 6 bases and the J gene end by 2 bases; junction bases not matched to a gene: 5. This CDR3 spans 14 amino acids. The CDR3 nucleotides are TGTGCCAGCAGGGTAGGGACAGGCAACACTGAAGCTTTCTTT. Translation: CASRVGTGNTEAFF.

The chain is built from TRBV5-1 and TRBJ2-2, with no clear D. Per the germline V gene, CDR1 is SGHRS and CDR2 is YFSETQ. The CDR3 extends over 16 amino acids. V was cut by 0 bases and J by 5 bases, with 14 bases left in between. In nucleotides, the CDR3 is TGCGCCAGCAGCTTGGTTCCGGCCGCTCAAACCGGGGAGCTGTTTTTT. This translates into CASSLVPAAQTGELFF.

V is TRBV4-3 and J is TRBJ1-2, with D unclear. The V gene's germline CDR1 is LGHNA and CDR2 YSLEER. Trimming took 1 base from V and 4 from J, leaving 7 bases between them. The CDR3 is made up of 13 amino acids. The CDR3 here is CASSQGVRYGYTF. The CDR3 nucleotides read TGCGCCAGCAGCCAAGGGGTTCGCTATGGCTACACCTTC.

The chain employs TRBV27 and TRBJ2-7; 10 nucleotides agree with TRBD2. This CDR3 comprises 16 residues. J lost 8 bases, V lost 2 bases, and 12 bases had no gene match. Germline V gives CDR1 MNHEY, CDR2 SMNVEV (reference sequence). The CDR3 here is CASSLGGSSGRIKQYF. CDR3 in DNA: TGTGCCAGCAGTTTAGGGGGGTCTAGCGGGAGAATCAAGCAGTACTTC.

The rearrangement joins TRBV21-1 to TRBJ1-2; the table assigns TRBD1, which was not confirmed against the DNA. TRBV21-1 is reported as a pseudogene. This CDR3 has 16 residues. The CDR3 DNA reads TGTGCCAGCAGCAACCGACGACAGGGGAGTACCTATGGCTACACCTTC. This sequence encodes CASSNRRQGSTYGYTF.

In regard to this clone: Other DNA sequences in this sample translate to the same CDR3. The V call is TRBV18, the J call TRBJ2-7, with unresolved D. Trimming removed 3 bases from V and 2 bases from J, with 2 bases in between. This CDR3 has 11 amino acids. Germline CDR1 KGHSH, CDR2 LQKENI. The CDR3: CASSPAYEQYF. The CDR3 DNA reads TGTGCCAGCTCACCCGCCTACGAGCAGTACTTC.

This chain joins TRBV29-1 and TRBJ2-5; the match to TRBD1 covers 7 bases. From germline, CDR1 is SQVTM and CDR2 ANQGSEA. With 7 bases clipped from V and 2 bases from J, the junction kept 4 bases outside the gene matches. This CDR3 is 12 amino acids long. The CDR3, as DNA: TGCAGCGCCGACAGGGCACAAGAGACCCAGTACTTC. Amino acids: CSADRAQETQYF.

The chain is built from TRBV13 and TRBJ2-2; TRBD2 matches 11 bases. Looked up from germline, CDR1 is PRHDT and CDR2 is FYEKMQ (reference sequence). This CDR3 is 16 amino acids long. V lost 4 bases, J lost 4 bases, and 5 bases stayed unmatched. The CDR3 coding sequence is TGTGCCAGCAGCTCCGCGGGACTAGCGGTCACCGGGGAGCTGTTTTTT. It codes for CASSSAGLAVTGELFF.

The V call is TRBV27, the J call TRBJ2-7; a weak D match, TRBD1 (6 bases). Germline V gene data show CDR1 as MNHEY and CDR2 as SMNVEV (reference sequence). The CDR3 is 14 residues long. The V end lost 6 bases, the J end lost 3 bases, and 15 bases lay between the germline ends. The DNA for the CDR3 is TGTGCCAGCAGATCACGCCCGGACAGCTACGAGCAGTACTTC. This gives the protein CASRSRPDSYEQYF.

V gene TRBV7-9 combines with J gene TRBJ2-1; weak D call: TRBD2 (5 bases). This CDR3 comprises 15 residues. Trimming cost V 4 bases and J 7 bases, with 17 bases left between them. Germline V gene data show CDR1 as SEHNR and CDR2 as FQNEAQ (reference sequence). The CDR3, as DNA: TGTGCCAGCAGCTCACCCGGGAATGTGAGAAATGAGCAGTTCTTC. Amino acids: CASSSPGNVRNEQFF.

The chain employs TRBV6-5 and TRBJ2-7; 8 bases are a match to TRBD1. The CDR3 consists of 16 residues. V gave up 0 bases and J gave up 1 base; unmatched junction bases: 5. Germline-derived CDR1 and CDR2 are MNHEY and SVGAGI. CDR3 sequence (DNA): TGTGCCAGCAGTTACTCACGGGACAGGAGTTCCTACGAGCAGTACTTC. Protein: CASSYSRDRSSYEQYF.

This clone was detected only a few times. The rearrangement joins TRBV19 to TRBJ1-2, with D unresolved. Trimming cost V 7 bases and J 2 bases, with 11 bases left between them. CDR1 and CDR2 (germline): LNHDA, SQIVND (reference sequence). The CDR3 covers 13 residues. CDR3 protein: CASTKTENYGYTF. In DNA, the CDR3 is TGTGCCAGTACGAAGACCGAAAACTATGGCTACACCTTC.

The table lists this clone with a count of one. The CDR3 protein is CASSIRGRTGNTEAFF. CDR3 coding DNA: TGTGCCAGTAGTATAAGGGGCCGTACAGGGAACACTGAAGCTTTCTTT. This chain links TRBV19 with TRBJ1-1; tentatively, D is TRBD1 (5 bases). The CDR3 spans 16 residues. The V and J ends lost 2 bases and 1 base respectively, with 14 bases between them. Germline-derived CDR1 and CDR2 are LNHDA and SQIVND (reference sequence).

The table lists this clone with a count of one. The V and J genes are TRBV10-2 and TRBJ2-5; D is unresolved. This CDR3 is 12 amino acids long. The V gene lost 8 bases and the J gene lost 5 bases, with 12 bases spanning the gap. Germline values: CDR1 WSHSY, CDR2 SAAADI. The CDR3 DNA is TGCGCCAGCGGATTAGGGTCGGAGACCCAGTACTTC. This translates into CASGLGSETQYF.